Below, 32 T cell receptor beta chains from the same sample are listed, as sequenced in a study of blood T cell repertoires in COVID-19 (dated by TCRdb to 2018 to 2021). Receptor amplification or capture employed the immunoSEQ multiplex PCR assay. Imported from immuneACCESS, the table was reduced by TCRdb to in-frame sequences with V and J called. These copies leave out some clones; in studies compared against another copy, an unresolved V gene accounts for under half, and the cause of the remainder is not known. The sample yields some 260,000 clones; more than 70% were counted once. The leading ten clones occupy around 3.2% of the sample. The sample comprised peripheral blood. The receptors were sampled from a woman aged 18 to 35 with acute or convalescent COVID-19.

The chain has TRBV7-8 and TRBJ2-5; 7 bases are a match to TRBD1. Germline V lookup: CDR1 SGHVS, CDR2 FQNEAQ. Trimming removed 5 bases from V and 4 bases from J; junction bases left unmatched: 7. The CDR3 is 14 residues long. CDR3 DNA: TGTGCCAGCAGCCTACGGGACAGACTAGAGACCCAGTACTTC. This gives the protein CASSLRDRLETQYF.

The chain couples TRBV5-4 to TRBJ2-7, with a tentative D call TRBD1 (5 bases). Germline V CDR1 and CDR2: SGHNT, YYREEE (reference sequence). Trimming took off 1 base at V and 2 bases at J, with 10 bases between the two ends. The CDR3 is made up of 14 amino acids. Here the CDR3 DNA reads TGTGCCAGCAGCTTGCAGGGCTCAGCCTACGAGCAGTACTTC. Its protein product is CASSLQGSAYEQYF.

This clone has just a few counts. The chain has TRBV24-1 and TRBJ2-1; D is possibly TRBD2 (5 bases). Trimming removed 1 base at V and 14 bases at J, with 14 bases between. Looked up from germline, CDR1 is KGHDR and CDR2 is SFDVKD. The CDR3 sequence is 13 residues long. The CDR3 DNA reads TGTGCCACCAGTGATTTATCCACCGCGACTAAGTTCTTC. Encoded protein: CATSDLSTATKFF.

This chain uses TRBV7-9 with TRBJ2-1; 9 bases agree with TRBD2. Germline CDR1 and CDR2: SEHNR and FQNEAQ (reference sequence). Losses at the gene ends were 5 bases for V and 4 bases for J; bases not matched to a gene: 12. This CDR3 region has 17 residues. The CDR3 DNA reads TGTGCCAGCAGCCCGCCCCTTAGACTAGCGGTATACAATGAGCAGTTCTTC. Translated: CASSPPLRLAVYNEQFF.

This clone was seen only a few times. The chain joins TRBV6-5 to TRBJ1-4; TRBD1 matches at 10 bases. The CDR3 sequence is 15 residues long. Unmatched junction bases numbered 2, after V lost 2 bases and J lost 5 bases. From germline, CDR1 is MNHEY and CDR2 SVGAGI. CDR3 protein: CASSYGGQGNEKLFF. In DNA form, the CDR3 reads TGTGCCAGCAGTTACGGGGGACAGGGGAATGAAAAACTGTTTTTT.

This chain links TRBV7-9 with TRBJ2-1, with 9 bases fitting TRBD1. Germline V gene sequence: CDR1 SEHNR, CDR2 FQNEAQ (reference sequence). This CDR3 region has 15 residues. V dropped 5 bases and J dropped 2; count of bases not matched to a gene: 4. CDR3 amino acids: CASSLQGATYNEQFF. For the CDR3, the DNA is TGTGCCAGCAGCCTACAGGGGGCAACCTACAATGAGCAGTTCTTC.

This clone showed up just once. The chain links TRBV28 to TRBJ2-7; 8 bases map to TRBD2. CDR3 size: 15 residues. In germline, CDR1 is MDHEN, CDR2 SYDVKM. The trim removed 5 bases at V and 1 base at J, leaving 7 bases unmatched. CDR3 sequence (DNA): TGTGCCAGCAGTGAAGTTAGCGGGATATCCTACGAGCAGTACTTC. Protein: CASSEVSGISYEQYF.

This clone was picked up a small number of times. The genes are TRBV4-1 and TRBJ1-1; 7 bases agree with TRBD1. The ends lost 2 bases at V and 0 bases at J; junction bases unmatched: 15. The CDR3 consists of 19 residues. Germline V lookup: CDR1 MGHRA, CDR2 YSYEKL. DNA for the CDR3: TGCGCCAGCAGCCAAACAGCAATCCGGGACAGCCAGCTGAACACTGAAGCTTTCTTT. It is translated as CASSQTAIRDSQLNTEAFF.

The chain recombines TRBV5-8 with TRBJ1-1; D gene unclear. The germline V gene encodes CDR1 SGHTS and CDR2 YDEGEE. The CDR3 is made up of 14 amino acids. The V gene lost 1 base and the J gene lost 4 bases, with 11 bases spanning the gap. CDR3 sequence reads: CASSLFPSSTEAFF. DNA of the CDR3: TGTGCCAGCAGCTTGTTCCCGTCCTCCACTGAAGCTTTCTTT.

The chain couples TRBV7-8 to TRBJ2-7; maybe TRBD2 (5 bases). Trimming pared 2 bases from V and 0 bases from J, leaving 11 bases between. The CDR3 covers 15 residues. CDR1 SGHVS and CDR2 FQNEAQ come from the germline V gene. The DNA for the CDR3 is TGTGCCAGCAGCTTATCCTTTAGCGCCTCCTACGAGCAGTACTTC. Encoded protein: CASSLSFSASYEQYF.

The chain employs TRBV7-8 and TRBJ1-6; no clear D gene. V was pared by 5 bases and J by 4 bases, with 9 bases between. The CDR3 covers 14 residues. Germline V gives CDR1 SGHVS, CDR2 FQNEAQ. CDR3 protein: CASSRAGYNSPLHF. In nucleotides, the CDR3 is TGTGCCAGCAGCCGGGCCGGGTATAATTCACCCCTCCACTTT.

CDR3 DNA: TGCGCCAGCAGCCGCAAAACCGGGACAGGGGGGAATGAGCAGTTCTTC. This codes for CASSRKTGTGGNEQFF. The chain has TRBV4-3 and TRBJ2-1; 11 bases map to TRBD1. The CDR3 sequence is 16 residues long. Germline V gene sequence: CDR1 LGHNA, CDR2 YSLEER. Trimming cost V 4 bases and J 7 bases; bases outside gene matches: 9.

J is TRBJ2-5 and V is TRBV14; 7 bases map to TRBD2. The V gene's germline CDR1 is SGHDN and CDR2 FVKESK. V trimming: 0 bases; J trimming: 5 bases; junction bases outside the gene matches: 6. This CDR3 contains 15 residues. CDR3 protein: CASSQELSGGETQYF. The CDR3 DNA follows: TGTGCCAGCAGCCAAGAATTGTCCGGGGGGGAGACCCAGTACTTC.

The gene calls are TRBV18 and TRBJ1-6; D call uncertain. V dropped 3 bases and J dropped 9 bases, with 15 bases sitting between them. Germline CDR1 KGHSH, CDR2 LQKENI. The CDR3 is 15 amino acids. CDR3 DNA: TGTGCCAGCTCACCTCTAGACGGGGTCCCTTCACCCCTCCACTTT. Protein product: CASSPLDGVPSPLHF.

The chain recombines TRBV5-8 with TRBJ2-5; D remains ambiguous. Germline V gene lookup returns CDR1 SGHTS and CDR2 YDEGEE. This CDR3 has 11 amino acids. Trimming took off 5 bases at V and 4 bases at J, with 6 bases between the two ends. Written as DNA, the CDR3 is TGTGCCAGCAGGCTCGGAGAGACCCAGTACTTC. Its protein product is CASRLGETQYF.

CDR3 bases: TGTGCCAGCAGCCCCCCCCCGAGGACAGGGGGCGGCGGCTACACCTTC. The encoded protein is CASSPPPRTGGGGYTF. The J gene is TRBJ1-2, the V gene TRBV7-9, with 11 nucleotides matching TRBD1. CDR1 SEHNR and CDR2 FQNEAQ come from the germline V gene (reference sequence). The CDR3 contains 16 residues. V was clipped by 5 bases and J by 8 bases; unmatched bases: 13.

This chain joins TRBV5-1 and TRBJ2-5, with TRBD1 as a possible D gene (5 bases). The germline CDR1 and CDR2 sequences are SGHRS and YFSETQ. This CDR3 region has 14 residues. V was shortened by 0 bases and J by 2 bases, with 8 bases between the two germline ends. CDR3 region: CASSLDTGQETQYF. Written as DNA, the CDR3 is TGCGCCAGCAGCTTGGATACAGGTCAAGAGACCCAGTACTTC.

This sequence joins TRBV7-9 and TRBJ1-1, with unresolved D. From germline, CDR1 is SEHNR and CDR2 FQNEAQ (reference sequence). The CDR3 spans 11 residues. The V gene lost 3 bases and the J gene lost 6 bases, with 5 bases spanning the gap. The CDR3 protein is CASSFLPEAFF. For the CDR3, the DNA is TGTGCCAGCAGCTTCCTTCCTGAAGCTTTCTTT.

J is TRBJ1-2 and V is TRBV4-3, with D tentatively TRBD1 (5 bases). This CDR3 region has 17 residues. V lost 0 bases to trimming and J lost 4 bases, with 18 bases between them. Germline V gene data show CDR1 as LGHNA and CDR2 as YSLEER. The CDR3 is CASSQEVGVGALYGYTF. The CDR3 coding sequence is TGCGCCAGCAGCCAAGAAGTTGGGGTAGGGGCCCTCTATGGCTACACCTTC.

The rearrangement uses TRBV30 and TRBJ2-7, with 10 bases matching TRBD2. From germline, CDR1 is GTSNPN and CDR2 SVGIG (reference sequence). J was trimmed by 4 bases and V by 4 bases; bases with no gene match: 7. CDR3 length: 14 amino acids. The CDR3 nucleotides are TGTGCCTGGACCCGACTAGCGGGCCAATACGAGCAGTACTTC. This codes for CAWTRLAGQYEQYF.

The V gene is TRBV7-9, the J gene TRBJ1-2; no clear D gene. This CDR3 has 16 amino acids. Germline V gene sequence: CDR1 SEHNR, CDR2 FQNEAQ (reference sequence). The V and J ends lost 5 bases and 5 bases respectively, with 21 bases between them. CDR3 in amino acids: CASSPATELAGYGYTF. As DNA, the CDR3 is TGTGCCAGCAGCCCAGCAACAGAGTTGGCAGGATATGGCTACACCTTC.

The V gene is TRBV9, the J gene TRBJ2-1, with 9 bases that match TRBD1. V lost 3 bases, J lost 4 bases, and 8 bases stayed unmatched. The length of the CDR3 is 16 residues. Germline CDR1 SGDLS, CDR2 YYNGEE. Here the CDR3 reads CASSASGTGSYNEQFF. CDR3 in DNA: TGTGCCAGCAGCGCCTCCGGGACAGGGTCTTACAATGAGCAGTTCTTC.

This clone was seen a single time. The rearrangement joins TRBV4-3 to TRBJ2-1, with 8 bases fitting TRBD2. Germline trimming cut 0 bases from V and 6 bases from J; bases unmatched to any gene: 7. CDR1 LGHNA and CDR2 YSLEER come from the germline V gene. The CDR3 runs to 16 residues. The DNA of the CDR3 is TGCGCCAGCAGCCAAGATCGGGCGGGAGGAGGCAATGAGCAGTTCTTC. It codes for CASSQDRAGGGNEQFF.

J is TRBJ2-7 and V is TRBV5-1, with 7 bases that match TRBD2. CDR1 is SGHRS, CDR2 YFSETQ, per germline. The CDR3 totals 14 residues. V lost 4 bases and J lost 3; bases outside the gene matches: 7. The CDR3 sequence: CASSTGGNIYEQYF. DNA for the CDR3: TGCGCCAGCAGCACCGGGGGGAATATCTACGAGCAGTACTTC.

The V call is TRBV3-1 (or the pseudogene TRBV3-2), the J call TRBJ2-5; possible D gene TRBD1, 6 bases. V was trimmed by 0 bases and J by 2 bases, leaving 10 bases between them. Germline CDR1 reads LGHDT; CDR2 reads YNNKEL (reference sequence). This CDR3 comprises 15 residues. CDR3 residues: CASSQELGAQETQYF. The CDR3 DNA sequence: TGTGCCAGCAGCCAAGAATTGGGGGCGCAAGAGACCCAGTACTTC.

This chain links TRBV7-9 with TRBJ2-3, with 8 positions matching TRBD1. This CDR3 region has 13 residues. V shed 6 bases and J 4 bases; nucleotides not matched to a gene: 3. Germline-derived CDR1 and CDR2 are SEHNR and FQNEAQ (reference sequence). The CDR3 sequence is CASRQGAADTQYF. The DNA for the CDR3 is TGTGCCAGCAGGCAGGGGGCCGCAGATACGCAGTATTTT.

The V call is TRBV29-1, the J call TRBJ2-7; TRBD2 aligns across 9 bases. With 1 base clipped from V and 3 bases from J, the junction kept 7 bases outside the gene matches. The CDR3 is 15 amino acids. The V gene's germline CDR1 is SQVTM and CDR2 ANQGSEA. CDR3 nucleotides: TGCAGCGTTGAAGGTGGTAGCGGGAGTCTCTACGAGCAGTACTTC. Amino acids: CSVEGGSGSLYEQYF.

The CDR3 region is CASSLAVANYGYTF. The DNA for the CDR3 is TGCGCCAGCAGCTTGGCCGTAGCCAACTATGGCTACACCTTC. The chain joins TRBV5-1 to TRBJ1-2; D remains ambiguous. V was cut by 0 bases and J by 2 bases, with 8 bases left in between. Germline V gene sequence: CDR1 SGHRS, CDR2 YFSETQ. The CDR3 contains 14 residues.

As regards this clone: The sample carries other DNA sequences with the same CDR3. The CDR3 DNA sequence: TGTGCCAGTAGTATCGGGAGGGGGGGCACTGAAGCTTTCTTT. Encoded protein: CASSIGRGGTEAFF. This chain uses TRBV19 with TRBJ1-1, with D maybe TRBD1 (6 bases). Germline V gives CDR1 LNHDA, CDR2 SQIVND (reference sequence). Trimming removed 3 bases at V and 4 bases at J, with 12 bases between. This CDR3 spans 14 amino acids. Complete variable domain (other parts from reference TRBV19 and TRBJ1-1): DGGITQSPKYLFRKEGQNVTLSCEQNLNHDAMYWYRQDPGQGLRLIYYSQIVNDFQKGDIAEGYSVSREKKESFPLTVTSAQKNPTAFYLCASSIGRGGTEAFFGQGTRLTVV.

This clone has just a few counts. At the DNA level, this CDR3 is encoded by other sequences in the same sample as well. The chain employs TRBV7-2 and TRBJ1-2; TRBD1 matches 11 bases. This CDR3 contains 16 residues. J was trimmed by 1 base and V by 4 bases; bases with no gene match: 5. CDR1 is SGHTA and CDR2 is FQGNSA in the germline V gene. The CDR3 nucleotides are TGTGCCAGCAGCTCCCGGACAGGGGGCTTTAACTATGGCTACACCTTC. Its translation: CASSSRTGGFNYGYTF.

This sequence joins TRBV2 and TRBJ2-1, with TRBD2 matching over 10 bases. Trimming at V came to 3 bases and at J to 2 bases, leaving 1 base not matched to a gene. The CDR3 sequence is 15 residues long. Germline V gene sequence: CDR1 SNHLY, CDR2 FYNNEI. The CDR3 region is CASSESGRAYNEQFF. In nucleotides, the CDR3 is TGTGCCAGCAGTGAGAGCGGGAGGGCCTACAATGAGCAGTTCTTC. The full variable domain, with the rest looked up from reference TRBV2 and TRBJ2-1, is EPEVTQTPSHQVTQMGQEVILRCVPISNHLYFYWYRQILGQKVEFLVSFYNNEISEKSEIFDDQFSVERPDGSNFTLKIRSTKLEDSAMYFCASSESGRAYNEQFFGPGTRLTVL.

This chain connects TRBV5-6 to TRBJ2-1; 11 bases line up with TRBD2. Germline-derived CDR1 and CDR2 are SGHDT and YYEEEE. The length of the CDR3 is 16 residues. The ends lost 1 base at V and 6 bases at J; junction bases unmatched: 6. The CDR3 bases are TGTGCCAGCAGCTTGTCTAGCGGGAGGTACTTCAATGAGCAGTTCTTC. This translates into CASSLSSGRYFNEQFF.